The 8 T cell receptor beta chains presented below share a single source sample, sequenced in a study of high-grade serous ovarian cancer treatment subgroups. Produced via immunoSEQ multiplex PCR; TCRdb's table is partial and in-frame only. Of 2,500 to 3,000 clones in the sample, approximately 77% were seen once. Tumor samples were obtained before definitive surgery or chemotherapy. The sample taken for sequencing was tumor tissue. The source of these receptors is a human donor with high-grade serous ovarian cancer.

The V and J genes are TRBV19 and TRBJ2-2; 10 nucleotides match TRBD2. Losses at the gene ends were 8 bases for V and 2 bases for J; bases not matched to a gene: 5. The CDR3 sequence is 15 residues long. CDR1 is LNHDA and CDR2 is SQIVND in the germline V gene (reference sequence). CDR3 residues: CASLASGRNTGELFF. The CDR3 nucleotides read TGTGCCAGTCTGGCTAGCGGGAGAAACACCGGGGAGCTGTTTTTT.

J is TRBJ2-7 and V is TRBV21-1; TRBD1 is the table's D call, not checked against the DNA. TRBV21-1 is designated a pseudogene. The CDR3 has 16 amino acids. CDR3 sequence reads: CASRPSRDSRSYEQYF. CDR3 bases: TGTGCCAGCAGACCGAGCCGGGACAGTCGCTCCTACGAGCAGTACTTC.

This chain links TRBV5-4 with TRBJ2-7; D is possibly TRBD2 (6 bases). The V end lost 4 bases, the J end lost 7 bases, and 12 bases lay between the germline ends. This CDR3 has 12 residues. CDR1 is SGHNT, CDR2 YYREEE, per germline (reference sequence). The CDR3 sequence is CASSPIGGEQYF. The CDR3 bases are TGTGCCAGCAGCCCCATTGGAGGGGAGCAGTACTTC.

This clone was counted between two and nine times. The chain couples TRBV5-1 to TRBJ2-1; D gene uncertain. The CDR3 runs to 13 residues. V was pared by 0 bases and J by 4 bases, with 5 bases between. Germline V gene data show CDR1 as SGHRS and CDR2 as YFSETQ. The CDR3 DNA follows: TGCGCCAGCAGCTTGGTCATGTACAATGAGCAGTTCTTC. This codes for CASSLVMYNEQFF.

The CDR3 loop is CASSLEMQGTRPQHF. CDR3 DNA sequence: TGTGCCAGCAGCTTGGAGATGCAGGGTACTCGACCCCAGCATTTT. The chain couples TRBV5-5 to TRBJ1-5, with D perhaps TRBD1 (5 bases). The CDR3 is 15 amino acids. V shed 0 bases and J shed 10 bases, with 17 bases lying between them. CDR1 is SGHKS and CDR2 is YYEKEE in the germline V gene (reference sequence).

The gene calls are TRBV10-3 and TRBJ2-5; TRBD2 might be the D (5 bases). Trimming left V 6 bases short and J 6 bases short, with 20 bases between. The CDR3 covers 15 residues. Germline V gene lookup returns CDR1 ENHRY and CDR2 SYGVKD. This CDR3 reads CAISAPGSAGKTQYF. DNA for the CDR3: TGTGCCATCAGCGCCCCGGGCTCAGCCGGGAAGACCCAGTACTTC.

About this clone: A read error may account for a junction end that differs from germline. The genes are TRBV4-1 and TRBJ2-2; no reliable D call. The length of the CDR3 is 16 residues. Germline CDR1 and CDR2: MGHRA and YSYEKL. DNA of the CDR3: TGCGCCAGCAGCCAAGTGGCAGGCACGAACACCGAGGAGCTGTTTTTT. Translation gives CASSQVAGTNTEELFF.

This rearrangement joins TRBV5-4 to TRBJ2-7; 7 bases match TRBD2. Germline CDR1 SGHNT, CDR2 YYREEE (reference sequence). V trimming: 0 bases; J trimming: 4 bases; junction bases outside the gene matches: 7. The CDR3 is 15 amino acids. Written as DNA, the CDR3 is TGTGCCAGCAGCTTGGCCTCGGGGGGAGTTTACGAGCAGTACTTC. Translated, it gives CASSLASGGVYEQYF. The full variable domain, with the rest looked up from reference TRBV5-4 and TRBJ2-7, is ETGVTQSPTHLIKTRGQQVTLRCSSQSGHNTVSWYQQALGQGPQFIFQYYREEENGRGNFPPRFSGLQFPNYSSELNVNALELDDSALYLCASSLASGGVYEQYFGPGTRLTVT.